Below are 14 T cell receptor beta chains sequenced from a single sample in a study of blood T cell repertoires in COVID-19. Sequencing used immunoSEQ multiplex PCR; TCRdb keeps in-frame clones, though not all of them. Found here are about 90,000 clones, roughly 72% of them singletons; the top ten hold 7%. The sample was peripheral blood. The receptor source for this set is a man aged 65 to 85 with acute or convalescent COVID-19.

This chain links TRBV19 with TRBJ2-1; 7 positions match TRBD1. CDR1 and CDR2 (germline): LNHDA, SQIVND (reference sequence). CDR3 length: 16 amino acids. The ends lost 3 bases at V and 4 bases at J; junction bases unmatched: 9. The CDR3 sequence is CASSISNRGLYNEQFF. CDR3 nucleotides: TGTGCCAGTAGTATTAGTAACAGGGGCCTTTACAATGAGCAGTTCTTC.

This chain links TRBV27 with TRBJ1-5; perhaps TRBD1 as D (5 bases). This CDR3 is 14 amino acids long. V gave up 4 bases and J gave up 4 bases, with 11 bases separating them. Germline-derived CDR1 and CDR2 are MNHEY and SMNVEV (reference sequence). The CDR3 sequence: CASSSRVSNQPQHF. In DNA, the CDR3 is TGTGCCAGCAGTTCCAGGGTCTCAAATCAGCCCCAGCATTTT.

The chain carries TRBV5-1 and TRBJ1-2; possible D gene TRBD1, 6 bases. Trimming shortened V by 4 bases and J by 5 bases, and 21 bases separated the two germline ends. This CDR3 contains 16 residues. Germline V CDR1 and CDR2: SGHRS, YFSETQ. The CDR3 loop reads CASSRGGGDTLYGYTF. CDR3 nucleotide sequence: TGCGCCAGCAGCAGAGGGGGAGGGGACACACTTTATGGCTACACCTTC.

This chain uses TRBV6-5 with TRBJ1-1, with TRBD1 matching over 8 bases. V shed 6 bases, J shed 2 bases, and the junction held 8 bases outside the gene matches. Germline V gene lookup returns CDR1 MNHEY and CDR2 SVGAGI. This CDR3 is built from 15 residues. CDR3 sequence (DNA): TGTGCCAGCAGACAGGGACAGGCGATAAACACTGAAGCTTTCTTT. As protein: CASRQGQAINTEAFF.

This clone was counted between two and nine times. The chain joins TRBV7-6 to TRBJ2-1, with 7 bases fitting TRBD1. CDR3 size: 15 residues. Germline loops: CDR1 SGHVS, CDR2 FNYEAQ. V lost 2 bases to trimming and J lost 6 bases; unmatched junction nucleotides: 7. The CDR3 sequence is CASSLNPGTANEQFF. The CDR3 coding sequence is TGTGCCAGCAGCTTAAACCCCGGGACAGCCAATGAGCAGTTCTTC.

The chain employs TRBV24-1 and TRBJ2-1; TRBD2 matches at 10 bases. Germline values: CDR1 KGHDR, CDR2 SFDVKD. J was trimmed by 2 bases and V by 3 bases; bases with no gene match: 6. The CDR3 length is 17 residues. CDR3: CATSDPSGSNTYNEQFF. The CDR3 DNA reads TGTGCCACCAGTGATCCTAGCGGGAGTAACACCTACAATGAGCAGTTCTTC.

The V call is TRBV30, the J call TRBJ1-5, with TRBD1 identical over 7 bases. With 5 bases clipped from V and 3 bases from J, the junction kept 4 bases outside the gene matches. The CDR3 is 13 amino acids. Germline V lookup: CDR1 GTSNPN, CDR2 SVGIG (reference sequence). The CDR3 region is CAWATGDNQPQHF. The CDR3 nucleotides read TGTGCCTGGGCCACAGGGGACAATCAGCCCCAGCATTTT.

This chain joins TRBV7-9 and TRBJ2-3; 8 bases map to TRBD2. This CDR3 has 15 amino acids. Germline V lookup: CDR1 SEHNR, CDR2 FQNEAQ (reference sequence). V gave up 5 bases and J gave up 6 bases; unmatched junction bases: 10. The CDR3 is CASSPRAGAPDTQYF. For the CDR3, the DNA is TGTGCCAGCAGCCCTCGAGCGGGAGCTCCTGATACGCAGTATTTT.

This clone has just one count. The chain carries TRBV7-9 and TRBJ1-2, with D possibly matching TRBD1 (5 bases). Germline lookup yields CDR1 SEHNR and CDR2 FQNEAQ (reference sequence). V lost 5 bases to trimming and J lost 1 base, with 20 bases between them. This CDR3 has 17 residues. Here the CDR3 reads CASSPPVGEGINYGYTF. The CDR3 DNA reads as TGTGCCAGCAGCCCCCCGGTAGGGGAGGGAATTAACTATGGCTACACCTTC.

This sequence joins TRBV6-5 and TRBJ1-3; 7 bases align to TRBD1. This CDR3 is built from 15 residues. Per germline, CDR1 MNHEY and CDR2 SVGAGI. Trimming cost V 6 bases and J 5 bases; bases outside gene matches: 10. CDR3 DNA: TGTGCCAGCAGCCCGGTAAGGACAGGAAGAAACACCATATATTTT. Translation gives CASSPVRTGRNTIYF.

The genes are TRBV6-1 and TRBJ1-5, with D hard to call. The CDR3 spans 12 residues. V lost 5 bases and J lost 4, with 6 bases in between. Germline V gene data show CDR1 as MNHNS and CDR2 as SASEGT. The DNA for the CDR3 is TGTGCCAGCAGTTTCTCTAATCAGCCCCAGCATTTT. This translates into CASSFSNQPQHF.

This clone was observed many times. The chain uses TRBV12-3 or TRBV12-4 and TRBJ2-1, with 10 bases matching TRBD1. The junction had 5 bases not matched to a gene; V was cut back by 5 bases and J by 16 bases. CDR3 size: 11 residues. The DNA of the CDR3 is TGTGCCAGCAGTACCGGGACAGGGGTCTTCTTC. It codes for CASSTGTGVFF.

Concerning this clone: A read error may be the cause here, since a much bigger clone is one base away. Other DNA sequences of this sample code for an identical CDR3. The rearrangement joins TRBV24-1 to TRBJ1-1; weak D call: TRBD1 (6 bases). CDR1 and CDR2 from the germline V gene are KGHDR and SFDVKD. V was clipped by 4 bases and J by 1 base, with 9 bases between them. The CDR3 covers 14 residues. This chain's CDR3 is CATSDWGQNTEAFF. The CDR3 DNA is TGTGCCACCAGTGACTGGGGACAGAACACTGAAGCTTTCTTT.

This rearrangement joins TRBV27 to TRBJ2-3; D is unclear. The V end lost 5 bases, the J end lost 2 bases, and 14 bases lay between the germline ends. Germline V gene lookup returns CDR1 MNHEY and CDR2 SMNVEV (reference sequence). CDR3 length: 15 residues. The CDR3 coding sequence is TGTGCCAGCAGTCCTACCAGGCTTATCACAGATACGCAGTATTTT. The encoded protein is CASSPTRLITDTQYF.